This T cell receptor beta chain was retrieved from a study of OX40 agonist ivuxolimab in advanced cancers. Across the whole study: There were three patients with partial responses, one having hepatocellular carcinoma and two cutaneous melanoma.

V was pared by 2 bases and J by 3 bases, with 8 bases between. The length of the CDR3 is 14 residues. The germline V gene has CDR1 LNHDA and CDR2 SQIVND (reference sequence). Only in-frame clones appear in the TCRdb table, and some are missing; sequencing was by immunoSEQ multiplex PCR. The sample lists about 67,000 clones; around 79% were seen once. The sample in question was CD4+ or CD8+ T cells sorted from blood, obtained in a trial of the OX40 agonist ivuxolimab. The rearrangement uses TRBV19 and TRBJ1-5; D may be TRBD1 (6 bases). The receptor was isolated from an adult with an advanced solid tumor such as melanoma, head and neck, liver or kidney cancer. Written as DNA, the CDR3 is TGTGCCAGTAGTATAACAGGGCCCAATCAGCCCCAGCATTTT. It translates to CASSITGPNQPQHF.